This T cell receptor (beta chain) was captured by sequencing in a study of neurological immune-mediated disorders. From the 5' RACE reads, TCRdb called clonotypes with MiXCR, one entry per CDR3 protein. This table has 44,000 or so distinct CDR3 sequences, about 6% appearing once. This clonotype was found many times. The sequence derives from a woman in her thirties or forties in good health. Sequencing was performed on CD4+ T cells from blood.

CDR3 loop: CASSDGLVLFGDTQYF. For the CDR3, the DNA is TGCGCCAGCAGCGACGGACTAGTTCTTTTTGGAGATACGCAGTATTTT. The rearrangement links TRBV5-1 to TRBJ2-3; 7 bases match TRBD2. The ends lost 4 bases at V and 5 bases at J; junction bases unmatched: 13. This CDR3 spans 16 amino acids. Germline V CDR1 and CDR2: SGHRS, YFSETQ.